These T cell receptor beta chains were read from a single sample in a study of technical replicates of blood from a handful of donors. Using immunoSEQ multiplex PCR, the repertoire was profiled, and TCRdb retains in-frame clones only, with some absent. The repertoire includes 70,000 to 85,000 clones, around 97% of them detected once, and approximately 0.18% sits in the top ten. Sequenced: T cells isolated from PBMCs. All receptors derive from a human donor in good health. CDR3s include the opening cysteine and the closing phenylalanine or tryptophan. D genes are given only for firm matches. Clone size is given for some rows only: seen once, a few or many times, or a class if the clone is expanded.

cdr3_length: 15
d_call: NA
j_call: TRBJ1-4
v_call: TRBV9
clone_size: NA
cdr3_aa: CASSVAEGANEKLFF
cdr3_nt: TGTGCCAGCAGCGTAGCCGAAGGAGCTAATGAAAAACTGTTTTTT

cdr3_length: 13
d_call: NA
j_call: TRBJ2-7
v_call: TRBV6-5
clone_size: NA
cdr3_aa: CASSSGQTNEQYF
cdr3_nt: TGTGCCAGCAGTTCAGGACAGACCAACGAGCAGTACTTC

cdr3_length: 15
d_call: TRBD1
j_call: TRBJ2-7
v_call: TRBV25-1
clone_size: NA
cdr3_aa: CASSDPGGLSSEQYF
cdr3_nt: TGTGCCAGCAGTGATCCAGGGGGCCTCTCCTCCGAGCAGTACTTC

cdr3_length: 14
d_call: NA
j_call: TRBJ1-5
v_call: TRBV30
clone_size: NA
cdr3_aa: CAWGGQHSNQPQHF
cdr3_nt: TGTGCCTGGGGCGGACAGCATAGCAATCAGCCCCAGCATTTT

cdr3_length: 12
d_call: NA
j_call: TRBJ1-2
v_call: TRBV5-5
clone_size: NA
cdr3_aa: CASSFGGAGYTF
cdr3_nt: TGTGCCAGCAGCTTTGGGGGCGCTGGCTACACCTTC

cdr3_length: 11
d_call: NA
j_call: TRBJ2-7
v_call: TRBV7-9
clone_size: NA
cdr3_aa: CASGGAYEQYF
cdr3_nt: TGTGCCAGCGGCGGGGCGTACGAGCAGTACTTC

cdr3_length: 14
d_call: NA
j_call: TRBJ2-7
v_call: TRBV10-3
clone_size: NA
cdr3_aa: CAISGSDRAYEQYF
cdr3_nt: TGTGCCATCAGTGGCTCAGACAGAGCCTACGAGCAGTACTTC

cdr3_length: 14
d_call: NA
j_call: TRBJ2-7
v_call: TRBV2
clone_size: NA
cdr3_aa: CASSVRQGLYEQYF
cdr3_nt: TGTGCCAGCAGTGTTCGGCAGGGGTTATACGAGCAGTACTTC

cdr3_length: 15
d_call: TRBD1
j_call: TRBJ2-1
v_call: TRBV7-6
clone_size: NA
cdr3_aa: CASSSRQGPSDEQFF
cdr3_nt: TGTGCCAGCAGCTCCCGACAGGGGCCATCGGATGAGCAGTTCTTC

cdr3_length: 14
d_call: TRBD1
j_call: TRBJ1-6
v_call: TRBV4-2
clone_size: once
cdr3_aa: CASSGQGSNSPLHF
cdr3_nt: TGTGCCAGCAGCGGACAGGGGTCCAACTCACCCCTCCACTTT

cdr3_length: 14
d_call: NA
j_call: TRBJ2-2
v_call: TRBV5-1
clone_size: once
cdr3_aa: CASSYQGDTGELFF
cdr3_nt: TGCGCCAGCAGCTACCAAGGGGACACCGGGGAGCTGTTTTTT

cdr3_length: 12
d_call: TRBD1
j_call: TRBJ1-1
v_call: TRBV10-3
clone_size: NA
cdr3_aa: CAISRDRAEAFF
cdr3_nt: TGTGCCATCAGCCGGGACAGGGCTGAAGCTTTCTTT

cdr3_length: 14
d_call: TRBD2
j_call: TRBJ2-1
v_call: TRBV29-1
clone_size: NA
cdr3_aa: CSVVKRETLNEQFF
cdr3_nt: TGCAGCGTGGTGAAGCGGGAGACCCTTAATGAGCAGTTCTTC

cdr3_length: 14
d_call: NA
j_call: TRBJ2-2
v_call: TRBV2
clone_size: NA
cdr3_aa: CASSPAGWTGELFF
cdr3_nt: TGTGCCAGCAGTCCAGCAGGGTGGACCGGGGAGCTGTTTTTT

cdr3_length: 14
d_call: TRBD2
j_call: TRBJ2-1
v_call: TRBV6-5
clone_size: NA
cdr3_aa: CASSAAGLGREQFF
cdr3_nt: TGTGCCAGCAGTGCAGCGGGGCTCGGTCGTGAGCAGTTCTTC

cdr3_length: 14
d_call: NA
j_call: TRBJ1-2
v_call: TRBV6-5
clone_size: NA
cdr3_aa: CASSYVPTNYGYTF
cdr3_nt: TGTGCCAGCAGTTACGTACCAACAAACTATGGCTACACCTTC

cdr3_length: 14
d_call: TRBD1
j_call: TRBJ1-4
v_call: TRBV7-6
clone_size: NA
cdr3_aa: CASSKGTGDEKLFF
cdr3_nt: TGTGCCAGCAGTAAAGGGACAGGGGATGAAAAACTGTTTTTT

cdr3_length: 12
d_call: NA
j_call: TRBJ2-5
v_call: TRBV4-1
clone_size: NA
cdr3_aa: CASSQPRETQYF
cdr3_nt: TGCGCCAGCAGCCAACCCAGGGAGACCCAGTACTTC

cdr3_length: 14
d_call: NA
j_call: TRBJ1-1
v_call: TRBV7-3
clone_size: NA
cdr3_aa: CASSSRPEGRTGFF
cdr3_nt: TGTGCCAGCAGCTCCCGCCCGGAGGGCAGGACGGGGTTCTTT

cdr3_length: 14
d_call: TRBD2
j_call: TRBJ2-1
v_call: TRBV2
clone_size: NA
cdr3_aa: CASKWTSGGAEQFF
cdr3_nt: TGTGCCAGCAAGTGGACTAGCGGGGGGGCCGAGCAGTTCTTC

cdr3_length: 13
d_call: NA
j_call: TRBJ1-2
v_call: TRBV29-1
clone_size: NA
cdr3_aa: CSARGEEIYGYTF
cdr3_nt: TGCAGCGCCCGTGGAGAGGAGATCTATGGCTACACCTTC

cdr3_length: 16
d_call: TRBD2
j_call: TRBJ2-3
v_call: TRBV6-5
clone_size: NA
cdr3_aa: CASSSASGRLTDTQYF
cdr3_nt: TGTGCCAGCAGTTCAGCATCCGGGAGGCTCACAGATACGCAGTATTTT

cdr3_length: 16
d_call: TRBD2
j_call: TRBJ2-2
v_call: TRBV7-3
clone_size: NA
cdr3_aa: CASSLLAGGDTGELFF
cdr3_nt: TGTGCCAGCAGCTTGCTAGCGGGGGGGGACACCGGGGAGCTGTTTTTT

cdr3_length: 16
d_call: NA
j_call: TRBJ1-1
v_call: TRBV11-2
clone_size: NA
cdr3_aa: CASSSAGQTLNTEAFF
cdr3_nt: TGTGCCAGCAGCTCGGCCGGACAGACATTGAACACTGAAGCTTTCTTT

cdr3_length: 16
d_call: TRBD1
j_call: TRBJ2-2
v_call: TRBV5-1
clone_size: once
cdr3_aa: CASSLGWDRNTGELFF
cdr3_nt: TGCGCCAGCAGCTTGGGGTGGGACAGAAACACCGGGGAGCTGTTTTTT

cdr3_length: 13
d_call: NA
j_call: TRBJ2-1
v_call: TRBV6-1
clone_size: NA
cdr3_aa: CASSGLEVGEQFF
cdr3_nt: TGTGCCAGCAGTGGGCTGGAGGTGGGTGAGCAGTTCTTC

cdr3_length: 14
d_call: TRBD1
j_call: TRBJ2-7
v_call: TRBV5-1
clone_size: NA
cdr3_aa: CASSLGTGTYEQYF
cdr3_nt: TGCGCCAGCAGCTTAGGGACAGGGACCTACGAGCAGTACTTC

cdr3_length: 11
d_call: NA
j_call: TRBJ2-7
v_call: TRBV20-1
clone_size: NA
cdr3_aa: CSASPSYEQYF
cdr3_nt: TGCAGTGCCAGTCCATCCTACGAGCAGTACTTC

cdr3_length: 17
d_call: TRBD2
j_call: TRBJ2-3
v_call: TRBV5-1
clone_size: NA
cdr3_aa: CASSKWTSGGFSDTQYF
cdr3_nt: TGCGCCAGCAGTAAATGGACTAGCGGGGGTTTCTCAGATACGCAGTATTTT

cdr3_length: 17
d_call: TRBD1
j_call: TRBJ1-2
v_call: TRBV19
clone_size: once
cdr3_aa: CASTPPGDRGYWHGYTF
cdr3_nt: TGTGCCAGTACCCCCCCCGGGGACAGGGGATATTGGCATGGCTACACCTTC

cdr3_length: 19
d_call: TRBD1
j_call: TRBJ2-1
v_call: TRBV4-1
clone_size: once
cdr3_aa: CASSQNRRDRSFSYNEQFF
cdr3_nt: TGCGCCAGCAGCCAAAACCGCCGGGACAGAAGCTTCTCCTACAATGAACAGTTCTTC

cdr3_length: 13
d_call: TRBD1
j_call: TRBJ2-7
v_call: TRBV6-1
clone_size: NA
cdr3_aa: CASRKDRVYEQYF
cdr3_nt: TGTGCCAGCAGGAAGGACAGGGTCTACGAGCAGTACTTC

cdr3_length: 15
d_call: NA
j_call: TRBJ2-3
v_call: TRBV27
clone_size: NA
cdr3_aa: CASSVRGASTDTQYF
cdr3_nt: TGTGCCAGCAGTGTACGCGGCGCTAGCACAGATACGCAGTATTTT

cdr3_length: 17
d_call: NA
j_call: TRBJ2-3
v_call: TRBV28
clone_size: NA
cdr3_aa: CASSLALRGFGTDTQYF
cdr3_nt: TGTGCCAGCAGTCTCGCCTTGAGGGGGTTTGGAACAGATACGCAGTATTTT

cdr3_length: 16
d_call: TRBD2
j_call: TRBJ2-5
v_call: TRBV9
clone_size: NA
cdr3_aa: CASSVYGGGAIETQYF
cdr3_nt: TGTGCCAGCAGCGTTTACGGCGGGGGGGCAATAGAGACCCAGTACTTC

cdr3_length: 16
d_call: NA
j_call: TRBJ2-2
v_call: TRBV11-3
clone_size: NA
cdr3_aa: CASRPHEGQLAGELFF
cdr3_nt: TGTGCCAGCAGGCCCCACGAGGGACAACTCGCCGGGGAGCTGTTTTTT

cdr3_length: 11
d_call: NA
j_call: TRBJ2-7
v_call: TRBV30
clone_size: NA
cdr3_aa: CAWKNRYEQYF
cdr3_nt: TGTGCCTGGAAAAATCGCTACGAGCAGTACTTC

cdr3_length: 15
d_call: TRBD1
j_call: TRBJ2-1
v_call: TRBV27
clone_size: NA
cdr3_aa: CASSALDRGKNEQFF
cdr3_nt: TGTGCCAGCAGCGCGTTGGACAGGGGAAAGAATGAGCAGTTCTTC

cdr3_length: 17
d_call: NA
j_call: TRBJ1-1
v_call: TRBV4-1
clone_size: NA
cdr3_aa: CASSTHRNRGRDTEAFF
cdr3_nt: TGCGCCAGCAGCACACACCGAAACCGGGGTAGAGACACTGAAGCTTTCTTT

cdr3_length: 15
d_call: NA
j_call: TRBJ2-3
v_call: TRBV5-4
clone_size: NA
cdr3_aa: CASSLGGASTDTQYF
cdr3_nt: TGTGCCAGCAGCTTGGGCGGTGCTAGCACAGATACGCAGTATTTT

cdr3_length: 11
d_call: NA
j_call: TRBJ1-1
v_call: TRBV20-1
clone_size: NA
cdr3_aa: CSASLGVEAFF
cdr3_nt: TGCAGTGCTAGTTTAGGGGTTGAAGCTTTCTTT

cdr3_length: 15
d_call: NA
j_call: TRBJ1-5
v_call: TRBV27
clone_size: NA
cdr3_aa: CASKLAGEGGQPQHF
cdr3_nt: TGTGCCAGCAAACTAGCAGGGGAGGGGGGTCAGCCCCAGCATTTT

cdr3_length: 13
d_call: TRBD1
j_call: TRBJ1-2
v_call: TRBV6-6
clone_size: NA
cdr3_aa: CASKQTGGGGYTF
cdr3_nt: TGTGCCAGCAAGCAGACAGGGGGAGGGGGCTACACCTTC

cdr3_length: 14
d_call: NA
j_call: TRBJ2-7
v_call: TRBV2
clone_size: NA
cdr3_aa: CASSARDATYEQYF
cdr3_nt: TGTGCCAGCAGTGCGCGGGACGCAACCTACGAGCAGTACTTC

cdr3_length: 18
d_call: TRBD1
j_call: TRBJ2-6
v_call: TRBV10-3
clone_size: NA
cdr3_aa: CAISESRTGDSGANVLTF
cdr3_nt: TGTGCCATCAGTGAGTCCCGGACAGGCGACTCTGGGGCCAACGTCCTGACTTTC

cdr3_length: 19
d_call: TRBD2
j_call: TRBJ2-4
v_call: TRBV5-4
clone_size: NA
cdr3_aa: CASSLGVGLAGGLGNIQYF
cdr3_nt: TGTGCCAGCAGCTTGGGGGTTGGGCTAGCGGGGGGGCTGGGAAACATTCAGTACTTC

cdr3_length: 13
d_call: NA
j_call: TRBJ1-5
v_call: TRBV12-5
clone_size: NA
cdr3_aa: CASGSSENQPQHF
cdr3_nt: TGTGCTAGTGGTTCTAGCGAGAATCAGCCCCAGCATTTT

cdr3_length: 16
d_call: TRBD1
j_call: TRBJ2-3
v_call: TRBV27
clone_size: NA
cdr3_aa: CASTELGTGPTDTQYF
cdr3_nt: TGTGCCAGCACCGAATTAGGGACAGGGCCTACAGATACGCAGTATTTT

cdr3_length: 11
d_call: NA
j_call: TRBJ2-1
v_call: TRBV29-1
clone_size: NA
cdr3_aa: CSVRTGNEQFF
cdr3_nt: TGCAGCGTTCGGACTGGCAATGAGCAGTTCTTC

cdr3_length: 13
d_call: NA
j_call: TRBJ2-1
v_call: TRBV5-1
clone_size: NA
cdr3_aa: CASSFQVANEQFF
cdr3_nt: TGCGCCAGCAGCTTTCAGGTCGCCAATGAGCAGTTCTTC

cdr3_length: 15
d_call: NA
j_call: TRBJ2-1
v_call: TRBV6-4
clone_size: once
cdr3_aa: CASSVWSRSDNEQFF
cdr3_nt: TGTGCCAGCAGTGTTTGGTCGAGGTCTGACAATGAGCAGTTCTTC